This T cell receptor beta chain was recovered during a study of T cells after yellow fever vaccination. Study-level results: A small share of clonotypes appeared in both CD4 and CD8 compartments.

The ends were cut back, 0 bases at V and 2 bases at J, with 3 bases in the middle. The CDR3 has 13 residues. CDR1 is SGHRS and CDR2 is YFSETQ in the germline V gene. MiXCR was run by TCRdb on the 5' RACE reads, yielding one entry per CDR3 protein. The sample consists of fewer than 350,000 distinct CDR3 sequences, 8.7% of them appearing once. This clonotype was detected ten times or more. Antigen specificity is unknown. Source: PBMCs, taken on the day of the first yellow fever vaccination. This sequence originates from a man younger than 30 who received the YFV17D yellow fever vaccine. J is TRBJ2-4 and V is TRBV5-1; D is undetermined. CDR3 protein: CASSLDPKNIQYF. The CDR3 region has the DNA TGCGCCAGCAGCTTGGACCCCAAAAACATTCAGTACTTC.